Listed below are T cell receptor beta chains from one sample, sequenced in a study of blood T cell repertoires in COVID-19. Generated by immunoSEQ multiplex PCR, the TCRdb table keeps only in-frame clones and is missing some. Among around 300,000 clones listed, around 90% were seen once. Specimen: PBMCs or T cells enriched from blood (not recorded which). Receptors were obtained from an older woman in a cohort exposed to, infected with or recovered from COVID-19 (not recorded which). The CDR3 runs from the conserved cysteine through the conserved F or W. The order of the fields is J gene, V gene, CDR3 protein.

TRBJ1-1	TRBV5-6	CASSLGYPEMNTEAFF
TRBJ2-6	TRBV28	CASSFDLRLSGANVLTF
TRBJ1-2	TRBV18	CASSPPWTGGAGGYTF
TRBJ1-4	TRBV28	CASSLPKPGEKLFF
TRBJ1-5	TRBV7-9	CASSLSGVNNQPQHF
TRBJ1-5	TRBV30	CAWRRTGAENQPQHF
TRBJ1-5	TRBV7-8	CASSLGVLLGARNQPQHF
TRBJ2-1	TRBV28	CAIGVAGGDEQFF
TRBJ2-7	TRBV4-1	CASSLILQGFGYEQYF
TRBJ1-5	TRBV3-1/TRBV3-2	CASSPSVGNQPQHF
TRBJ2-3	TRBV11-2	CASSLQAVSTDTQYF
TRBJ1-1	TRBV6-5	CATLLRGMNTEAFF
TRBJ2-5	TRBV6-5	CASSLDRRQETQYF
TRBJ1-6	TRBV18	CASSPGQGNSPLHF
TRBJ1-4	TRBV5-1	CASSLGRGGDEKLFF
TRBJ1-5	TRBV28	CATVPGGQGANQPQHF
TRBJ2-1	TRBV19	CATQGRTGGRDEQFF
TRBJ1-6	TRBV30	CAWSVAKGNNSPLHF
TRBJ2-5	TRBV14	CASSQRGSETQYF
TRBJ2-1	TRBV10-1	CESRRRGWYNEQFF
TRBJ1-2	TRBV6-5	CASTKDRVAGYTF
TRBJ2-5	TRBV7-6	CASSAFETQYF
TRBJ1-2	TRBV5-1	CASTPGQGRYGYTF
TRBJ2-2	TRBV24-1	CATSGQGSRTGELFF
TRBJ2-3	TRBV6-5	CATHRGRRTDTQYF
TRBJ2-1	TRBV27	CASSPRTGYNEQFF
TRBJ2-1	TRBV28	CASSLRASRGNEQFF
TRBJ2-5	TRBV2	CASSESGTGPPQYF
TRBJ1-4	TRBV9	CASSVAPGQANEKLFF
TRBJ2-6	TRBV18	CASGPGSGANVLTF
TRBJ2-3	TRBV7-9	CASSLWGAGGSADPTQYF